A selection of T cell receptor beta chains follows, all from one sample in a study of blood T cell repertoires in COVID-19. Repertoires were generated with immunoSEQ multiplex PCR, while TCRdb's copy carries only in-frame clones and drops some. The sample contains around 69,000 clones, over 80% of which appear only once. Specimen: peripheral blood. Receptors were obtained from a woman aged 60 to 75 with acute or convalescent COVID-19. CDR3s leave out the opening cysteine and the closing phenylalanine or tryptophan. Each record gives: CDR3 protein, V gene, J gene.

CDR3aa: ASSLAAGSGANVLT; v_gene: TRBV5-1; j_gene: TRBJ2-6
CDR3aa: ASRDRANYGYT; v_gene: TRBV28; j_gene: TRBJ1-2
CDR3aa: ASSLGGLNEQF; v_gene: TRBV10-1; j_gene: TRBJ2-1
CDR3aa: ASSQQGTRLRLH; v_gene: TRBV5-6; j_gene: TRBJ1-6
CDR3aa: ASSITRNTEAF; v_gene: TRBV19; j_gene: TRBJ1-1
CDR3aa: ASSPSKSQGAEVSGNTIY; v_gene: TRBV18; j_gene: TRBJ1-3
CDR3aa: ASSLAQGAGTTEAF; v_gene: TRBV5-1; j_gene: TRBJ1-1
CDR3aa: ATSGAGYGGGGGEQY; v_gene: TRBV15; j_gene: TRBJ2-7
CDR3aa: ASRGTTYNEQF; v_gene: TRBV5-4; j_gene: TRBJ2-1
CDR3aa: ASSLLDRSYNEQF; v_gene: TRBV5-1; j_gene: TRBJ2-1
CDR3aa: SVVGGGIPGELF; v_gene: TRBV29-1; j_gene: TRBJ2-2
CDR3aa: ASSVGMEATPLH; v_gene: TRBV9; j_gene: TRBJ1-6
CDR3aa: ASSVTSGITDTQY; v_gene: TRBV2; j_gene: TRBJ2-3
CDR3aa: ASSQGQGNTEAF; v_gene: TRBV11-3; j_gene: TRBJ1-1
CDR3aa: ASSLGTVSYEQY; v_gene: TRBV18; j_gene: TRBJ2-7
CDR3aa: ASSKIYGRGETQY; v_gene: TRBV19; j_gene: TRBJ2-5
CDR3aa: ASSEAKGRNLYEQY; v_gene: TRBV2; j_gene: TRBJ2-7
CDR3aa: ASSFQGSKETQY; v_gene: TRBV5-4; j_gene: TRBJ2-5
CDR3aa: ASSFPGTSITPGYGYT; v_gene: TRBV7-8; j_gene: TRBJ1-2
CDR3aa: ASSPYPSASYEQY; v_gene: TRBV7-9; j_gene: TRBJ2-7
CDR3aa: ASSLVQGALGANVLT; v_gene: TRBV5-4; j_gene: TRBJ2-6
CDR3aa: ASSSPGQGTYGYT; v_gene: TRBV7-2; j_gene: TRBJ1-2
CDR3aa: ASSVQAGLTYEQY; v_gene: TRBV9; j_gene: TRBJ2-7
CDR3aa: ACNRDMGNTIY; v_gene: TRBV30; j_gene: TRBJ1-3
CDR3aa: ASSLTSGGEQY; v_gene: TRBV12-3/TRBV12-4; j_gene: TRBJ2-7
CDR3aa: ASSARTSPRTDTQY; v_gene: TRBV9; j_gene: TRBJ2-3
CDR3aa: ASSLGAGVSYEQY; v_gene: TRBV5-1; j_gene: TRBJ2-7
CDR3aa: ASSGGTPVEKGGYT; v_gene: TRBV25-1; j_gene: TRBJ1-2
CDR3aa: AWGRGNTEAF; v_gene: TRBV30; j_gene: TRBJ1-1
CDR3aa: ASSRTGGDDQPQH; v_gene: TRBV2; j_gene: TRBJ1-5
CDR3aa: ASSRQELEPQH; v_gene: TRBV7-9; j_gene: TRBJ1-5
CDR3aa: ASSSGQDTEAF; v_gene: TRBV7-9; j_gene: TRBJ1-1
CDR3aa: SVRVAYEQY; v_gene: TRBV29-1; j_gene: TRBJ2-7
CDR3aa: ASSVGTTSTDTQY; v_gene: TRBV9; j_gene: TRBJ2-3
CDR3aa: ASSPLRKANTGELF; v_gene: TRBV27; j_gene: TRBJ2-2
CDR3aa: ASSPGQDNSPLH; v_gene: TRBV7-8; j_gene: TRBJ1-6
CDR3aa: SSRTGAFTEAF; v_gene: TRBV29-1; j_gene: TRBJ1-1
CDR3aa: ASSQDGTFYEQF; v_gene: TRBV4-1; j_gene: TRBJ2-1
CDR3aa: ASSRPNSDRGFQPQH; v_gene: TRBV19; j_gene: TRBJ1-5
CDR3aa: ASSWTGVMYEQY; v_gene: TRBV5-6; j_gene: TRBJ2-7
CDR3aa: ASSEGPGGDTQY; v_gene: TRBV9; j_gene: TRBJ2-3
CDR3aa: ASSPGFTNYGYT; v_gene: TRBV6-5; j_gene: TRBJ1-2
CDR3aa: SVEQGTDTQY; v_gene: TRBV29-1; j_gene: TRBJ2-3
CDR3aa: ASSQAPDSNEQF; v_gene: TRBV14; j_gene: TRBJ2-1
CDR3aa: AWSSQGTDTQY; v_gene: TRBV30; j_gene: TRBJ2-3
CDR3aa: ASSYGLAGAYEQY; v_gene: TRBV27; j_gene: TRBJ2-7
CDR3aa: ASSQGQGNYGYT; v_gene: TRBV10-2; j_gene: TRBJ1-2
CDR3aa: ASSFWGGVTEAF; v_gene: TRBV27; j_gene: TRBJ1-1
CDR3aa: ASSLTSSYEQY; v_gene: TRBV5-1; j_gene: TRBJ2-7
CDR3aa: ASSLTTGGHKFYEQY; v_gene: TRBV7-2; j_gene: TRBJ2-7
CDR3aa: ASTIGENTEAF; v_gene: TRBV2; j_gene: TRBJ1-1
CDR3aa: ASSRPPRVYGYT; v_gene: TRBV7-9; j_gene: TRBJ1-2
CDR3aa: ASSEYKGADYGYT; v_gene: TRBV25-1; j_gene: TRBJ1-2
CDR3aa: ASSAEVGTDYGYT; v_gene: TRBV9; j_gene: TRBJ1-2
CDR3aa: SASPSGRGNEQF; v_gene: TRBV20-1; j_gene: TRBJ2-1
CDR3aa: ATSDAGQMNTEAF; v_gene: TRBV24-1; j_gene: TRBJ1-1
CDR3aa: ASSFRTGQGYT; v_gene: TRBV7-6; j_gene: TRBJ1-2